This TCR beta chain emerged from a study of naive and memory T cell subsets. A UMI-containing oligonucleotide was joined by 3' ligation to the TCR cDNA template. This clonotype was seen ten or more times. This CDR3 has 15 amino acids. Germline CDR1 SGHNT, CDR2 YYREEE (reference sequence). Trimming cost V 2 bases and J 3 bases, with 15 bases left between them. Amplification of ligated cDNA took four PCR rounds with SP2 and nested alpha and beta constant primers. TCRdb independently ran MiXCR on the 5' RACE reads; one entry per CDR3 protein. The repertoire has 57,000 or so distinct CDR3 sequences, under 8.5% of them found once; the top ten carry 8.5% to 10%.

The clonotype was recovered from a male donor in good health. This chain links TRBV5-4 with TRBJ2-7, with a possible D match to TRBD2 (6 bases). The CDR3 bases are TGTGCCAGCAGCTTTGATGCGGGGCCCCACTACGAGCAGTACTTC. Encoded protein: CASSFDAGPHYEQYF. Combining the CDR3 with reference TRBV5-4 and TRBJ2-7 gives the whole variable domain ETGVTQSPTHLIKTRGQQVTLRCSSQSGHNTVSWYQQALGQGPQFIFQYYREEENGRGNFPPRFSGLQFPNYSSELNVNALELDDSALYLCASSFDAGPHYEQYFGPGTRLTVT.